The next 22 T cell receptor beta chains were all read from a single sample in a study of shared clonotypes between healthy human individuals. CD45RO-negative, CCR7-selected cells formed the naive CD8 fraction, which excluded terminally differentiated effector memory CD45RA+ cells. Produced via immunoSEQ multiplex PCR; TCRdb's table is partial and in-frame only. The sample holds approximately 2,000,000 clones, around 93% seen once. The sequencing sample was made of naive CD8+ T cells from PBMCs. The receptor source for this set is a man younger than 35 in good health. Some clones in this sample may be carry-over from other donors' samples.

V is TRBV28 and J is TRBJ1-5, with 11 bases fitting TRBD1. The CDR3 consists of 16 residues. Germline CDR1 MDHEN, CDR2 SYDVKM. With V trimmed by 3 bases and J by 2 bases, 3 bases remained unmatched. CDR3 amino acids: CASSFGTGGRNQPQHF. Written as DNA, the CDR3 is TGTGCCAGCAGTTTCGGGACAGGGGGTCGCAATCAGCCCCAGCATTTT.

This chain uses TRBV25-1 with TRBJ2-1; perhaps TRBD2 as D (6 bases). The CDR3 is made up of 17 amino acids. Germline CDR1 reads MGHDK; CDR2 reads SYGVNS. V was pared by 1 base and J by 6 bases, with 19 bases between. CDR3 sequence (DNA): TGTGCCAGCAGTGAATCGGTGTGGAGGGAGGAGGGCAATGAGCAGTTCTTC. Its translation: CASSESVWREEGNEQFF.

V is TRBV7-2 and J is TRBJ2-1; D perhaps matches TRBD1 (6 bases). This CDR3 has 12 residues. The V and J ends lost 5 bases and 7 bases respectively, with 9 bases between them. Germline CDR1 reads SGHTA; CDR2 reads FQGNSA. The CDR3 protein is CASSPGVNEQFF. The CDR3 DNA reads TGTGCCAGCAGCCCAGGGGTAAATGAGCAGTTCTTC.

J is TRBJ2-7 and V is TRBV5-6; D remains ambiguous. V was shortened by 4 bases and J by 1 base, with 12 bases between the two germline ends. The CDR3 runs to 14 residues. CDR1 and CDR2 from the germline V gene are SGHDT and YYEEEE. CDR3 region: CASSPYLGSYEQYF. CDR3 bases: TGTGCCAGCAGCCCCTATTTGGGGTCCTACGAGCAGTACTTC.

This chain joins TRBV7-8 and TRBJ2-1; D is undetermined. V lost 4 bases to trimming and J lost 7 bases, with 8 bases between them. CDR3 size: 12 residues. Germline CDR1 and CDR2: SGHVS and FQNEAQ. In DNA form, the CDR3 reads TGTGCCAGCAGCTGGGCGGAGAATGAGCAGTTCTTC. As protein: CASSWAENEQFF.

A single count supports this clone. The chain carries TRBV4-1 and TRBJ1-5; the D gene is possibly TRBD1 (6 bases). The V end lost 3 bases, the J end lost 3 bases, and 12 bases lay between the germline ends. There are 15 residues in the CDR3. In germline, CDR1 is MGHRA, CDR2 YSYEKL. CDR3 in amino acids: CASSHLPGDNQPQHF. In DNA, the CDR3 is TGCGCCAGCAGCCACCTGCCAGGGGACAATCAGCCCCAGCATTTT.

This sequence joins TRBV15 and TRBJ1-2; the D gene is possibly TRBD1 (5 bases). V lost 0 bases and J 5 bases, leaving 13 bases between the germline ends. The CDR3 covers 15 residues. Germline assignment: CDR1 LNHNV and CDR2 YYDKDF (reference sequence). The CDR3 spells CATSRDTGGAYGYTF. CDR3 bases: TGTGCCACCAGCAGAGATACAGGTGGAGCATATGGCTACACCTTC. Filled out from reference TRBV15 and TRBJ1-2, the complete variable domain reads DAMVIQNPRYQVTQFGKPVTLSCSQTLNHNVMYWYQQKSSQAPKLLFHYYDKDFNNEADTPDNFQSRRPNTSFCFLDIRSPGLGDTAMYLCATSRDTGGAYGYTFGSGTRLTVV.

The V gene is TRBV7-3, the J gene TRBJ2-1, with D unresolved. Per germline, CDR1 SGHTA and CDR2 FQGTGA. The germline V and J ends were trimmed by 2 bases and 2 bases, with 10 bases remaining between them. The CDR3 totals 15 residues. In DNA, the CDR3 is TGTGCCAGCAGCTTAGCAGGCTTGGCCTACAATGAGCAGTTCTTC. Its protein is CASSLAGLAYNEQFF.

The chain uses TRBV4-1 and TRBJ2-3; 11 bases map to TRBD2. The V gene's germline CDR1 is MGHRA and CDR2 YSYEKL. CDR3 length equals 16 residues. The trim removed 0 bases at V and 6 bases at J, leaving 5 bases unmatched. CDR3 DNA: TGCGCCAGCAGCCAAGATTTTAGCGGGAGGGGGGATACGCAGTATTTT. Its translation: CASSQDFSGRGDTQYF.

Note on this clone: The same CDR3 is also encoded by other DNA sequences in this sample. The chain links TRBV7-2 to TRBJ2-7; 8 bases map to TRBD2. Germline values: CDR1 SGHTA, CDR2 FQGNSA. J was trimmed by 2 bases and V by 3 bases; bases with no gene match: 3. This CDR3 spans 14 amino acids. CDR3 in DNA: TGTGCCAGCAGCTTGAGCGGGAGCCCCTACGAGCAGTACTTC. Protein product: CASSLSGSPYEQYF.

V gene TRBV11-2 combines with J gene TRBJ1-5; D is unclear. The CDR3 contains 15 residues. Trimming removed 1 base from V and 4 bases from J, with 11 bases in between. The germline V gene encodes CDR1 SGHAT and CDR2 FQNNGV. CDR3 region: CASSLVIAANQPQHF. DNA for the CDR3: TGTGCCAGCAGCTTAGTAATCGCGGCTAATCAGCCCCAGCATTTT. The full variable domain, in which reference TRBV11-2 and TRBJ1-5 provide the parts outside the CDR3, is EAGVAQSPRYKIIEKRQSVAFWCNPISGHATLYWYQQILGQGPKLLIQFQNNGVVDDSQLPKDRFSAERLKGVDSTLKIQPAKLEDSAVYLCASSLVIAANQPQHFGDGTRLSIL.

The chain employs TRBV28 and TRBJ2-3; TRBD2 agrees at 14 bases. J was trimmed by 6 bases and V by 5 bases; bases with no gene match: 4. Per the germline V gene, CDR1 is MDHEN and CDR2 is SYDVKM. This CDR3 region has 15 residues. Here the CDR3 reads CASSPGTSGGDTQYF. The CDR3 nucleotides are TGTGCCAGCAGTCCAGGGACTAGCGGGGGCGATACGCAGTATTTT.

This clone was counted a single time. The V call is TRBV6-5, the J call TRBJ2-7; D may match TRBD1 or TRBD2 (5 bases each). V shed 0 bases and J shed 0 bases, with 12 bases lying between them. Germline CDR1 and CDR2: MNHEY and SVGAGI. The CDR3 sequence is 16 residues long. The DNA for the CDR3 is TGTGCCAGCAGTTACTCCGGGGCCTCGGCCTCCTACGAGCAGTACTTC. The encoded protein is CASSYSGASASYEQYF.

The J gene is TRBJ1-1, the V gene TRBV29-1, with a tentative D call TRBD1 (5 bases). The germline CDR1 and CDR2 sequences are SQVTM and ANQGSEA. The CDR3 runs 13 residues. Trimming stripped 4 bases from V and 4 bases from J, with 13 bases between. The CDR3 reads CSVGEGLITEAFF. CDR3 nucleotide sequence: TGCAGCGTTGGGGAGGGGCTGATCACTGAAGCTTTCTTT.

The chain recombines TRBV7-9 with TRBJ1-1, with TRBD1 as a possible D gene (5 bases). Germline V gives CDR1 SEHNR, CDR2 FQNEAQ (reference sequence). The CDR3 consists of 12 residues. Trimming cost V 3 bases and J 8 bases, with 10 bases left between them. The CDR3, as DNA: TGTGCCAGCAGCTTGCCGGGACGAGAAGCTTTCTTT. Its translation: CASSLPGREAFF.

Note on this clone: The same CDR3 arises from other DNA sequences in this sample as well. This sequence joins TRBV13 and TRBJ2-7; D unresolved. This CDR3 is built from 13 residues. Germline assignment: CDR1 PRHDT and CDR2 FYEKMQ (reference sequence). Trimming removed 1 base from V and 3 bases from J, with 7 bases in between. This CDR3 reads CASSLDRSYEQYF. In nucleotides, the CDR3 is TGTGCCAGCAGCTTAGATCGAAGCTACGAGCAGTACTTC. The whole variable domain, remainder taken from reference TRBV13 and TRBJ2-7, is AAGVIQSPRHLIKEKRETATLKCYPIPRHDTVYWYQQGPGQDPQFLISFYEKMQSDKGSIPDRFSAQQFSDYHSELNMSSLELGDSALYFCASSLDRSYEQYFGPGTRLTVT.

This clone was counted once. The V and J genes are TRBV28 and TRBJ2-7, with 12 bases identical to TRBD1. After removal of 7 bases from V and 6 bases from J, the junction contained 22 bases not matched to a gene. This CDR3 comprises 19 residues. In germline, CDR1 is MDHEN, CDR2 SYDVKM. The CDR3 region is CASKDLPGQGARRASEQYF. CDR3 DNA sequence: TGTGCCAGCAAGGACTTACCGGGACAGGGGGCGCGGAGGGCATCCGAGCAGTACTTC. Full variable domain (remainder filled in from reference TRBV28 and TRBJ2-7): DVKVTQSSRYLVKRTGEKVFLECVQDMDHENMFWYRQDPGLGLRLIYFSYDVKMKEKGDIPEGYSVSREKKERFSLILESASTNQTSMYLCASKDLPGQGARRASEQYFGPGTRLTVT.

A remark on this clone: This CDR3 is also generated by other DNA sequences in the sample. This chain connects TRBV19 to TRBJ2-1, with 10 bases fitting TRBD2. The CDR3 is 14 amino acids. Germline-derived CDR1 and CDR2 are LNHDA and SQIVND (reference sequence). Trimming at V came to 4 bases and at J to 4 bases, leaving 1 base not matched to a gene. The CDR3 protein is CASSTSGGYNEQFF. The CDR3 DNA sequence: TGTGCCAGTAGTACTAGCGGGGGTTACAATGAGCAGTTCTTC.

The chain is built from TRBV5-5 and TRBJ1-4; TRBD1 is a possible D gene (6 bases). CDR3 length: 15 residues. Germline assignment: CDR1 SGHKS and CDR2 YYEKEE (reference sequence). Trimming cost V 4 bases and J 6 bases, with 16 bases left between them. The CDR3 reads CASSQIQGSYEKLFF. The CDR3 DNA follows: TGTGCCAGCAGCCAGATACAGGGTAGCTATGAAAAACTGTTTTTT.

The V gene is TRBV13, the J gene TRBJ2-1; possible D gene TRBD1, 7 bases. The CDR3 length is 15 residues. Germline V gene data show CDR1 as PRHDT and CDR2 as FYEKMQ (reference sequence). Trimming took 2 bases from V and 7 from J, leaving 15 bases between them. The CDR3, as DNA: TGTGCCAGCAGCTTAACCAGGGGGGACCAAAATGAGCAGTTCTTC. It specifies CASSLTRGDQNEQFF.

The chain links TRBV14 to TRBJ2-7; D is ambiguous. V was cut by 1 base and J by 4 bases, with 17 bases left in between. CDR3 length: 16 residues. Germline CDR1 and CDR2: SGHDN and FVKESK. The CDR3 DNA is TGTGCCAGCAGCCAAGTGAAGGCGGAGTGGGGTTACGAGCAGTACTTC. Amino acids: CASSQVKAEWGYEQYF. The variable domain in full, completed from reference TRBV14 and TRBJ2-7, reads EAGVTQFPSHSVIEKGQTVTLRCDPISGHDNLYWYRRVMGKEIKFLLHFVKESKQDESGMPNNRFLAERTGGTYSTLKVQPAELEDSGVYFCASSQVKAEWGYEQYFGPGTRLTVT.

The chain has TRBV4-1 and TRBJ1-2; tentatively, D is TRBD1 (6 bases). Trimming left V 4 bases short and J 4 bases short, with 19 bases between. Germline V gene lookup returns CDR1 MGHRA and CDR2 YSYEKL. This CDR3 is 16 amino acids long. The DNA of the CDR3 is TGCGCCAGCAGCCTAAAGGGACATCCACCTGCCTATGGCTACACCTTC. Translation gives CASSLKGHPPAYGYTF.